The 7 T cell receptor beta chains below come from one sample, sequenced in a study of blood T cell repertoires in COVID-19. Using immunoSEQ multiplex PCR, the repertoire was profiled, and TCRdb retains in-frame clones only, with some absent. The data contain about 88,000 clones, 70% to 90% of them singletons. Sequenced: peripheral blood. The origin of the receptors is a woman over 75 with acute or convalescent COVID-19.

V and J are TRBV27 and TRBJ2-1; TRBD1 matches at 9 bases. From germline, CDR1 is MNHEY and CDR2 SMNVEV (reference sequence). CDR3 length: 14 residues. V shed 4 bases and J 6 bases; nucleotides not matched to a gene: 4. DNA for the CDR3: TGTGCCAGCAGTTCCGGACAGGGGATCAATGAGCAGTTCTTC. Protein sequence: CASSSGQGINEQFF.

This clone showed up just once. CDR3: CASSQTGGSGNTIYF. CDR3 in DNA: TGCGCCAGCAGCCAAACAGGGGGCTCTGGAAACACCATATATTTT. The chain joins TRBV5-1 to TRBJ1-3, with 8 bases matching TRBD1. V trimming: 4 bases; J trimming: 0 bases; junction bases outside the gene matches: 3. CDR1 and CDR2 from the germline V gene are SGHRS and YFSETQ. This CDR3 is built from 15 residues.

The genes are TRBV20-1 and TRBJ2-3, with TRBD2 as a possible D gene (6 bases). Germline CDR1 and CDR2: DFQATT and SNEGSKA (reference sequence). There are 15 residues in the CDR3. With 3 bases removed from V and 4 bases from J, the gap between germline ends came to 17 bases. DNA for the CDR3: TGCAGTGCTAGTAGCGTGGCTAGCGTCGCAGATACGCAGTATTTT. Its translation is CSASSVASVADTQYF.

The chain couples TRBV6-5 to TRBJ1-1, with D unclear. This CDR3 contains 14 residues. Looked up from germline, CDR1 is MNHEY and CDR2 is SVGAGI. V gave up 11 bases and J gave up 6 bases, with 22 bases separating them. The CDR3 region is CAGGRKEGRPEAFF. The CDR3 nucleotides read TGTGCCGGCGGCCGCAAGGAGGGCCGTCCTGAAGCTTTCTTT.

The chain uses TRBV7-2 and TRBJ1-5; no reliable D call. Germline loops: CDR1 SGHTA, CDR2 FQGNSA. Deletions cut 5 bases from V and 5 bases from J, with 16 bases between. The CDR3 runs 15 residues. This chain's CDR3 is CASSQRDTIYQPQHF. CDR3 bases: TGTGCCAGCAGCCAACGCGACACGATTTATCAGCCCCAGCATTTT. Variable domain in full (rest from reference TRBV7-2 and TRBJ1-5): GAGVSQSPSNKVTEKGKDVELRCDPISGHTALYWYRQSLGQGLEFLIYFQGNSAPDKSGLPSDRFSAERTGGSVSTLTIQRTQQEDSAVYLCASSQRDTIYQPQHFGDGTRLSIL.

This sequence joins TRBV12-2 and TRBJ1-2; the DNA was not compared with TRBD1, the D call given in the table. TRBV12-2 is annotated as a pseudogene. The CDR3 has 15 amino acids. The CDR3: CASRSPGQTFYGYTF. The CDR3 DNA sequence: TGTGCAAGTCGCTCACCCGGACAGACCTTCTATGGCTACACCTTC.

As to this clone: One end of the junction is discordant with germline, which a read error may explain. This chain uses TRBV7-7 with TRBJ2-1; TRBD2 matches at 13 bases. Germline V gene lookup returns CDR1 SSHAT and CDR2 FNYEAQ (reference sequence). This CDR3 has 16 residues. The CDR3 spells CASSPLAGGRGNEQFF. The CDR3 coding sequence is TGTGCTAGCAGCCCACTAGCGGGAGGGAGAGGGAATGAGCAGTTCTTC.